Given below is one T cell receptor (beta chain) in context. The record originates from a study of blood T cell repertoires in COVID-19. Whole-study context: Samples taken during acute and convalescent COVID-19 were collected in the United States, Italy and Spain. T cells, B-cell-depleted T cells, or PBMCs supplied cDNA or gDNA.

The length of the CDR3 is 16 residues. Germline V gene lookup returns CDR1 SGHTA and CDR2 FQGNSA. Trimming left V 3 bases short and J 1 base short, with 13 bases between. How the authors handled the data: It was from reference gene primer amplification that nucleated cell counts were estimated. The protocol was immunoSEQ multiplex PCR, while the TCRdb copy is restricted to in-frame clones and leaves out a portion. The V and J calls and the clone size are those of that table, but D and trimming were determined from the DNA. This repertoire shows a few hundred thousand clones, 90% found once; its top ten account for roughly 3.6%.

The chain is built from TRBV7-2 and TRBJ1-3; D is undetermined. Sequenced: peripheral blood. This receptor was taken from a woman between 40 and 50 years old with acute or convalescent COVID-19. The CDR3, as DNA: TGTGCCAGCAGCTTCAGTCGGGGTGGGTCTGGAAACACCATATATTTT. Translated, it gives CASSFSRGGSGNTIYF.